This T cell receptor beta chain derives from a study of T-cell reconstitution after alpha-beta-depleted transplantation in children. Notes on the study in general: A year had passed since transplant, and T-cell counts and diversity by then came mostly from newly produced T cells. Reported findings indicate that, about two months after transplant, alpha-beta T cells came from several hundred expanded clones, which were derived from non-depleted graft cells. After transplant, high TCRbeta diversity at day 60 in some patients arose from surviving recipient T cells and thymic progenitors.

This clonotype was counted ten times or more. As yet, its antigen is unknown. One junction end does not reproduce the germline sequence, and a read error may be involved. A library of TCRbeta sequences, prepared with unique molecular identifiers, was generated. TCRdb reanalysed the PCR reads using MiXCR and keeps one entry per CDR3 protein. Among 250,000 to 300,000 distinct CDR3 sequences listed, around 9.1% were seen once. The CDR3 runs 14 residues. Germline V lookup: CDR1 LNHDA, CDR2 SQIVND (reference sequence). The gene calls are TRBV19 and TRBJ2-7; 9 bases fit TRBD1. The TCR originated in a boy younger than two with acute myeloid leukemia, due to receive a stem cell transplant. The specimen was PBMCs, collected before TCRalphabeta/CD19-depleted stem cell transplant. In DNA, the CDR3 is TGCGCCAGCAGCCCTGGACAGGGGCCCTACGAGCAGTACTTC. Encoded protein: CASSPGQGPYEQYF.